This T cell receptor (beta chain) was sequenced for a study of early T cells in non-severe SARS-CoV-2 infection. Germline V gene data show CDR1 as KGHDR and CDR2 as SFDVKD. Trimming removed 2 bases from V and 6 bases from J, with 10 bases in between. This CDR3 spans 14 amino acids. The sample holds many counts of this clonotype. TCRdb itself ran the 5' RACE reads through MiXCR, one entry per CDR3 protein. The table lists more than 35,000 distinct CDR3 sequences, 3.9% of them singletons. The source is an adult who was a healthcare worker with PCR-confirmed SARS-CoV-2 infection or an uninfected control (not recorded which). This rearrangement joins TRBV24-1 to TRBJ2-1; D unclear. The sequenced sample was whole blood. The CDR3 DNA follows: TGTGCCACCAGTGATTCTTGGGTTTCCAATGAGCAGTTCTTC. Its translation is CATSDSWVSNEQFF.